This entry lists 21 T cell receptor beta chains sequenced from one sample in a study of OX40 agonist ivuxolimab in advanced cancers. Produced via immunoSEQ multiplex PCR; TCRdb's table is partial and in-frame only. The sample yields about 27,000 clones, about 81% seen once. The sequences come from CD4+ or CD8+ T cells sorted from blood, collected in a trial of the OX40 agonist ivuxolimab. The origin of the receptors is an adult with an advanced solid tumor such as melanoma, head and neck, liver or kidney cancer.

This clone was picked up one time. This chain joins TRBV6-5 and TRBJ1-2; 10 bases fit TRBD1. In germline, CDR1 is MNHEY, CDR2 SVGAGI. The CDR3 runs 14 residues. J lost 6 bases, V lost 6 bases, and 7 bases had no gene match. The CDR3 DNA is TGTGCCAGCAGCCTGGGACAGGGGCAAAATGGCTACACCTTC. This encodes CASSLGQGQNGYTF.

The chain uses TRBV6-5 and TRBJ2-7; possibly TRBD2 for D (5 bases). CDR1 and CDR2 from the germline V gene are MNHEY and SVGAGI. The CDR3 spans 13 residues. V shed 0 bases and J shed 3 bases, with 6 bases lying between them. CDR3 sequence (DNA): TGTGCCAGCAGTTACTCGCGGGTCTACGAGCAGTACTTC. Its translation: CASSYSRVYEQYF.

V usage is TRBV28 and J usage is TRBJ2-2; 7 positions agree with TRBD1. CDR3 length: 15 residues. Germline lookup yields CDR1 MDHEN and CDR2 SYDVKM. Trimming at V came to 8 bases and at J to 1 base, leaving 7 bases not matched to a gene. CDR3 coding DNA: TGTGCCAGCTTAAAAGACAGGGAGAACACCGGGGAGCTGTTTTTT. Encoded protein: CASLKDRENTGELFF.

The chain carries TRBV5-4 and TRBJ2-2, with a tentative D call TRBD1 (5 bases). CDR3 length: 13 amino acids. The germline V gene has CDR1 SGHNT and CDR2 YYREEE (reference sequence). Trimming pared 4 bases from V and 4 bases from J, leaving 8 bases between. The CDR3: CASSPGLTGELFF. The CDR3 nucleotides are TGTGCCAGCAGCCCAGGGCTCACCGGGGAGCTGTTTTTT.

The chain employs TRBV2 and TRBJ2-1; 8 bases agree with TRBD1. The CDR3 runs to 13 residues. The germline gives CDR1 SNHLY, CDR2 FYNNEI. Germline trimming cut 6 bases from V and 8 bases from J; bases unmatched to any gene: 6. The CDR3 region has the DNA TGTGCCAGCAGGGGGACAGGTAGGGATGAGCAGTTCTTC. Its protein product is CASRGTGRDEQFF.

CDR3 coding DNA: TGTGCCAGCAGTTCTTATAGGGGGCCGACCCAGTACTTC. This codes for CASSSYRGPTQYF. V is TRBV28 and J is TRBJ2-5; TRBD1 matches at 7 bases. The CDR3 length is 13 residues. Germline V gene sequence: CDR1 MDHEN, CDR2 SYDVKM. V shed 4 bases, J shed 7 bases, and the junction held 6 bases outside the gene matches.

The V call is TRBV7-2, the J call TRBJ2-7; 10 positions match TRBD2. Losses at the gene ends were 3 bases for V and 2 bases for J; bases not matched to a gene: 1. Germline CDR1 and CDR2: SGHTA and FQGNSA. The CDR3 contains 14 residues. The CDR3 loop is CASSFGTSAYEQYF. The CDR3 DNA reads as TGTGCCAGCAGCTTTGGGACTAGCGCCTACGAGCAGTACTTC.

The rearrangement uses TRBV7-8 and TRBJ2-7; D possibly corresponds to TRBD2 (7 bases). The germline V and J ends were trimmed by 6 bases and 0 bases, with 15 bases remaining between them. The CDR3 runs to 15 residues. Germline values: CDR1 SGHVS, CDR2 FQNEAQ. CDR3 region: CASREGRDISYEQYF. The DNA of the CDR3 is TGTGCCAGCAGGGAGGGGAGGGACATCTCCTACGAGCAGTACTTC.

This chain connects TRBV5-1 to TRBJ2-1; no definite D call. V was shortened by 0 bases and J by 4 bases, with 11 bases between the two germline ends. CDR1 SGHRS and CDR2 YFSETQ come from the germline V gene. This CDR3 has 15 residues. The CDR3 loop is CASSLEGTVYNEQFF. The DNA for the CDR3 is TGCGCCAGCAGCTTGGAAGGCACCGTATACAATGAGCAGTTCTTC. Filled out from reference TRBV5-1 and TRBJ2-1, the complete variable domain reads KAGVTQTPRYLIKTRGQQVTLSCSPISGHRSVSWYQQTPGQGLQFLFEYFSETQRNKGNFPGRFSGRQFSNSRSEMNVSTLELGDSALYLCASSLEGTVYNEQFFGPGTRLTVL.

This clone was counted between two and nine times. The chain recombines TRBV5-4 with TRBJ2-1, with 9 bases identical to TRBD2. CDR3 length equals 13 residues. CDR1 SGHNT and CDR2 YYREEE come from the germline V gene (reference sequence). With V trimmed by 9 bases and J by 7 bases, 8 bases remained unmatched. CDR3 nucleotide sequence: TGTGCCACCGGACTAGCGAAATGGAATGAGCAGTTCTTC. It encodes CATGLAKWNEQFF. The full variable domain, with the rest looked up from reference TRBV5-4 and TRBJ2-1, is ETGVTQSPTHLIKTRGQQVTLRCSSQSGHNTVSWYQQALGQGPQFIFQYYREEENGRGNFPPRFSGLQFPNYSSELNVNALELDDSALYLCATGLAKWNEQFFGPGTRLTVL.

The V call is TRBV7-2, the J call TRBJ1-5, with a weak D call TRBD1 (5 bases). Trimming took off 8 bases at V and 7 bases at J, with 24 bases between the two ends. Germline V gene lookup returns CDR1 SGHTA and CDR2 FQGNSA. The CDR3 is 16 residues long. Here the CDR3 DNA reads TGTGCCAGCCGAAGTTTCGGGGGAGGGGCCCAGCAGCCCCAGCATTTT. Protein: CASRSFGGGAQQPQHF.

The table lists this clone with a count of one. This chain links TRBV5-4 with TRBJ2-3; D is unclear. Deletions cut 0 bases from V and 2 bases from J, with 7 bases between. Per the germline V gene, CDR1 is SGHNT and CDR2 is YYREEE (reference sequence). The CDR3 has 14 residues. CDR3 nucleotide sequence: TGTGCCAGCAGCTTGGACTCCTACACAGATACGCAGTATTTT. Protein sequence: CASSLDSYTDTQYF.

The chain carries TRBV7-3 and TRBJ2-3; 12 bases are shared with TRBD1. CDR1 is SGHTA and CDR2 is FQGTGA in the germline V gene. V shed 6 bases, J shed 4 bases, and the junction held 8 bases outside the gene matches. The CDR3 spans 16 residues. The CDR3 coding sequence is TGTGCCAGCAGTTCTGGGACAGGGGGCTTTGCAGATACGCAGTATTTT. As protein: CASSSGTGGFADTQYF. The whole variable domain, filled in from reference TRBV7-3 and TRBJ2-3, reads GAGVSQTPSNKVTEKGKYVELRCDPISGHTALYWYRQSLGQGPEFLIYFQGTGAADDSGLPNDRFFAVRPEGSVSTLKIQRTERGDSAVYLCASSSGTGGFADTQYFGPGTRLTVL.

The chain has TRBV6-5 and TRBJ2-2; 8 positions agree with TRBD1. V lost 4 bases, J lost 1 base, and 2 bases stayed unmatched. Per germline, CDR1 MNHEY and CDR2 SVGAGI. The CDR3 sequence is 15 residues long. As DNA, the CDR3 is TGTGCCAGCAGTTCCGGACAGGGGAACACCGGGGAGCTGTTTTTT. It translates to CASSSGQGNTGELFF.

Concerning this clone: The limits of the CDR3 on the DNA are not certain, so only TCRdb's listed CDR3 is given. This chain links TRBV28 with TRBJ1-2. Germline loops: CDR1 MDHEN, CDR2 SYDVKM. With termini counted, the CDR3 has 13 amino acids. This CDR3 is CASSFGNGGGYTF.

V gene TRBV19 combines with J gene TRBJ1-3; the match to TRBD1 covers 7 bases. This CDR3 has 15 residues. The ends lost 6 bases at V and 0 bases at J; junction bases unmatched: 5. Per germline, CDR1 LNHDA and CDR2 SQIVND (reference sequence). The CDR3 reads CASSTTGNSGNTIYF. The CDR3 coding sequence is TGTGCCAGTAGCACGACAGGGAACTCTGGAAACACCATATATTTT.

The chain couples TRBV5-1 to TRBJ1-1; D may be TRBD1 (5 bases). CDR1 and CDR2 from the germline V gene are SGHRS and YFSETQ. The CDR3 loop spans 14 amino acids. The V end lost 4 bases, the J end lost 2 bases, and 12 bases lay between the germline ends. CDR3 nucleotides: TGCGCCAGCAGCCCAGACAGTTCAAACACTGAAGCTTTCTTT. This codes for CASSPDSSNTEAFF.

This clone was observed a handful of times. The chain links TRBV30 to TRBJ1-2; weak D call: TRBD1 (5 bases). The germline V gene encodes CDR1 GTSNPN and CDR2 SVGIG (reference sequence). V lost 0 bases and J 1 base, leaving 21 bases between the germline ends. This CDR3 is 18 amino acids long. This chain's CDR3 is CAWSVHPAEGVYNYGYTF. The CDR3 DNA follows: TGTGCCTGGAGTGTACACCCGGCGGAAGGGGTTTATAACTATGGCTACACCTTC. The full variable domain, rest sourced from reference TRBV30 and TRBJ1-2, is SQTIHQWPATLVQPVGSPLSLECTVEGTSNPNLYWYRQAAGRGLQLLFYSVGIGQISSEVPQNLSASRPQDRQFILSSKKLLLSDSGFYLCAWSVHPAEGVYNYGYTFGSGTRLTVV.

J is TRBJ2-3 and V is TRBV6-4; 10 positions match TRBD1. The germline V gene encodes CDR1 MRHNA and CDR2 SNTAGT. The J segment lost 4 bases and the V segment lost 0 bases, leaving 1 base of the junction unmatched. This CDR3 comprises 15 residues. CDR3 amino acids: CASSDSTGGPDTQYF. DNA for the CDR3: TGTGCCAGCAGTGACTCGACAGGGGGCCCAGATACGCAGTATTTT.

The chain has TRBV7-6 and TRBJ2-2; a weak D match, TRBD2 (6 bases). V gave up 3 bases and J gave up 1 base, with 15 bases separating them. Germline V gives CDR1 SGHVS, CDR2 FNYEAQ. The CDR3 is made up of 17 amino acids. In DNA, the CDR3 is TGTGCCAGCAGCTTGCTTTGGATGGGGGGGAACACCGGGGAGCTGTTTTTT. Translated: CASSLLWMGGNTGELFF.

This sequence joins TRBV7-9 and TRBJ2-3; D unresolved. CDR3 length equals 11 residues. V gave up 6 bases and J gave up 2 bases, with 3 bases separating them. In germline, CDR1 is SEHNR, CDR2 FQNEAQ (reference sequence). CDR3 in DNA: TGTGCCAGCAGGTCCACAGATACGCAGTATTTT. Residues: CASRSTDTQYF.